The T cell receptor beta chain under discussion was sequenced for a study of cytomegalovirus exposure and HLA in healthy donors. Study outcomes and limitations: Sequencing likely produced, as an artifact, a cluster of highly shared sequence variants. Among the CMV-associated chains, a few were confirmed in vitro as specific for CMV antigens. Analysis was performed later, and it showed HLA-associated TCR beta chains to be more clonally expanded than equally common others.

Deletions cut 5 bases from V and 6 bases from J, with 18 bases between. This CDR3 is 15 amino acids long. Germline V gene lookup returns CDR1 SGDLS and CDR2 YYNGEE. The PCR had 60 Vbeta and 13 Jbeta primers. TCRdb keeps only in-frame clones here, not all; method: immunoSEQ multiplex PCR. The profile shows roughly 93,000 clones, roughly 70% of them singletons. Notes on this clone: Its antigen is currently unknown.

The chain couples TRBV9 to TRBJ2-1, with a weak D call TRBD2 (5 bases). Sequenced sample: PBMCs. This TCR was recovered from a man aged 35-49 years in good health and CMV-seronegative. This chain's CDR3 is CASSVRGNPSNEQFF. CDR3 nucleotides: TGTGCCAGCAGTGTGAGAGGGAATCCAAGCAATGAGCAGTTCTTC.